Presented here are 17 T cell receptor beta chains from one specimen sequenced in a study of T cell clonality in common variable immunodeficiency. Profiling relied on immunoSEQ multiplex PCR, and the TCRdb table lists in-frame clones only, not all of them. The table lists about 43,000 clones, with no singletons. Sequenced input: peripheral blood mononuclear cells. The source is a person between 18 and 75 years old in good health.

This clone was observed many times. The sequence runs out 3 residues before the end of the CDR3; the remainder is reconstructed from the germline J gene. The chain carries TRBV7-6 and TRBJ2-2; D gene uncertain. The V and J ends lost 5 bases and 4 bases respectively, with 8 bases between them. The CDR3 totals 13 residues. Per the germline V gene, CDR1 is SGHVS and CDR2 is FNYEAQ. CDR3 sequence reads: CASSQPGTGELFF. CDR3 bases read: TGTGCCAGCAGCCAGCCGGGCACCGGGGAG.

This clone occurred many times. Read data end 3 residues before the CDR3 end; the end is taken from the germline J gene. The rearrangement uses TRBV2 and TRBJ1-1; D possibly corresponds to TRBD1 (5 bases). Germline loops: CDR1 SNHLY, CDR2 FYNNEI. The CDR3 loop spans 14 amino acids. CDR3 loop: CASSPGDTVSEAFF. Incomplete CDR3 DNA: TGTGCCAGCAGCCCGGGGGATACTGTGAGCGAA. The full variable domain, its missing parts supplied by reference TRBV2 and TRBJ1-1, is EPEVTQTPSHQVTQMGQEVILRCVPISNHLYFYWYRQILGQKVEFLVSFYNNEISEKSEIFDDQFSVERPDGSNFTLKIRSTKLEDSAMYFCASSPGDTVSEAFFGQGTRLTVV.

In this sample, this clone turned up many times. Read sequence stops 3 residues before the CDR3 end, and the germline J gene provides the missing end. The gene calls are TRBV6-1 and TRBJ1-6; TRBD1 agrees at 7 bases. From germline, CDR1 is MNHNS and CDR2 SASEGT. The trim removed 2 bases at V and 9 bases at J, leaving 7 bases unmatched. The CDR3 totals 15 residues. Partial CDR3 DNA: TGTGCCAGCAGTGAACAGGGGGGTGTTCGTTCACCC. This codes for CASSEQGGVRSP. The CDR3 as a whole reads CASSEQGGVRSPLHF.

The table lists this clone with many counts. Read data end 3 residues before the CDR3 end; the end is taken from the germline J gene. V gene TRBV19 combines with J gene TRBJ1-2; D remains unclear. This CDR3 comprises 13 residues. V was pared by 3 bases and J by 6 bases, with 11 bases between. Germline V CDR1 and CDR2: LNHDA, SQIVND (reference sequence). The CDR3 loop reads CASSMTTLDGYTF. The CDR3 DNA, read in part, is TGTGCCAGTAGTATGACTACTTTGGATGGC.

This clone was counted at least ten times. With the read ending 3 residues before the CDR3 end, the germline J gene is used to fill in that end. This chain connects TRBV5-1 to TRBJ2-7; TRBD1 aligns across 7 bases. Germline loops: CDR1 SGHRS, CDR2 YFSETQ. The J segment lost 3 bases and the V segment lost 4 bases, leaving 13 bases of the junction unmatched. CDR3 size: 16 residues. The covered CDR3 bases are TGCGCCAGCAGCAGCACACCGGGACAGCCTTACTACGAG. This translates into CASSSTPGQPYYE. The CDR3, in full, reads CASSSTPGQPYYEQYF. Full variable domain (remainder filled in from reference TRBV5-1 and TRBJ2-7): KAGVTQTPRYLIKTRGQQVTLSCSPISGHRSVSWYQQTPGQGLQFLFEYFSETQRNKGNFPGRFSGRQFSNSRSEMNVSTLELGDSALYLCASSSTPGQPYYEQYFGPGTRLTVT.

This clone was found many times. The read stops 3 residues short of the end of the CDR3; the missing end is completed from the germline J gene. J is TRBJ1-6 and V is TRBV20-1, with 10 bases fitting TRBD1. This CDR3 contains 14 residues. J lost 7 bases, V lost 4 bases, and 4 bases had no gene match. Per germline, CDR1 DFQATT and CDR2 SNEGSKA (reference sequence). The covered CDR3 bases are TGCAGTGCTACCGGGACAGGGGACAATTCACCC. Protein: CSATGTGDNSP. The CDR3 reads in full as CSATGTGDNSPLHF.

This clone was detected ten times or more. The CDR3 extends 3 residues past the end of the read, so its final part is completed from the germline J gene. The genes are TRBV15 and TRBJ1-4; tentatively, D is TRBD1 (6 bases). Between the trimmed V and J ends, which lost 3 bases and 8 bases, there was a span of 10 bases. From germline, CDR1 is LNHNV and CDR2 YYDKDF (reference sequence). The CDR3 is made up of 13 amino acids. The CDR3 DNA, read in part, is TGTGCCACCAGCAGGGTTACAGGGGAAAAA. This translates into CATSRVTGEK. The CDR3 as a whole reads CATSRVTGEKLFF.

This clone was seen at least ten times. The CDR3 end falls 3 residues outside the read, so it is completed with the germline J gene. This chain joins TRBV20-1 and TRBJ2-5, with a possible D match to TRBD2 (7 bases). Trimming pared 6 bases from V and 5 bases from J, leaving 13 bases between. This CDR3 comprises 12 residues. Germline-derived CDR1 and CDR2 are DFQATT and SNEGSKA (reference sequence). Here the CDR3 reads CSARGAGETQYF. The CDR3 bases that were read are TGCAGTGCCCGGGGGGCCGGGGAGACC.

The table lists this clone with many counts. The sequenced fragment ends 3 residues before the CDR3 boundary, so the rest is inferred from the germline J gene. The rearrangement joins TRBV6-2 or TRBV6-3 to TRBJ1-2; a weak D match, TRBD1 (6 bases). The germline V and J ends were trimmed by 5 bases and 5 bases, with 12 bases remaining between them. The CDR3 totals 13 residues. Per the germline V gene, CDR1 is MNHEY and CDR2 is SVGEGT. CDR3 residues: CASSPGQFYGYTF. Incomplete CDR3 DNA: TGTGCCAGCAGTCCAGGACAGTTTTATGGC.

There are a few counts of this clone. The read is 3 residues too short to cover the CDR3 end, so that end is filled in from the germline J gene. The gene calls are TRBV20-1 and TRBJ2-3; D is possibly TRBD1 (6 bases). The CDR3 covers 12 residues. CDR1 is DFQATT, CDR2 SNEGSKA, per germline (reference sequence). CDR3: CSARRGIETQYF. Partial CDR3 DNA: TGCAGTGCTAGAAGGGGGATCGAGACG.

This clone turned up a few times. Read data end 3 residues before the CDR3 end; the end is taken from the germline J gene. Other nucleotide sequences from this sample produce the same CDR3. This chain links TRBV18 with TRBJ1-1; possible D gene TRBD1, 6 bases. The CDR3 sequence is 17 residues long. V was pared by 0 bases and J by 0 bases, with 14 bases between. CDR1 and CDR2 from the germline V gene are KGHSH and LQKENI. This CDR3 reads CASSPPGHYTVNTEAFF. The sequenced part of the CDR3 DNA is TGTGCCAGCTCACCACCGGGACACTATACCGTGAACACTGAA.

This clone was observed at least ten times. Coverage ceases 3 residues before the CDR3 finishes, and the germline J gene fills in the end. The chain has TRBV9 and TRBJ2-7, with 9 bases matching TRBD2. With 0 bases clipped from V and 3 bases from J, the junction kept 4 bases outside the gene matches. The CDR3 runs 15 residues. Germline lookup yields CDR1 SGDLS and CDR2 YYNGEE. CDR3 DNA (partial): TGTGCCAGCAGCGTAGTAGCGGGAGCCATCTACGAG. This sequence encodes CASSVVAGAIYE. The whole CDR3 is CASSVVAGAIYEQYF.

This clone was seen at least ten times. The CDR3 end falls 3 residues outside the read, so it is completed with the germline J gene. The gene calls are TRBV20-1 and TRBJ2-3; perhaps TRBD1 as D (6 bases). This CDR3 is 17 amino acids long. Germline V CDR1 and CDR2: DFQATT, SNEGSKA (reference sequence). The germline V and J ends were trimmed by 6 bases and 1 base, with 23 bases remaining between them. CDR3 DNA (partial): TGCAGTGCCCAATACACCCAACAGGGATGGGGCACAGATACG. It codes for CSAQYTQQGWGTDT. The CDR3 in its entirety is CSAQYTQQGWGTDTQYF.

This clone was observed at least ten times. From the germline J gene comes the end of the CDR3, since the read stops 3 residues before it. The chain employs TRBV7-3 and TRBJ2-3, with TRBD2 identical over 7 bases. Per the germline V gene, CDR1 is SGHTA and CDR2 is FQGTGA. The trim removed 4 bases at V and 3 bases at J, leaving 4 bases unmatched. The CDR3 contains 14 residues. CDR3 DNA, as far as it was read: TGTGCCAGCAGCTACTCCGGGGGGACAGATACG. Translated, it gives CASSYSGGTDT. The full CDR3 protein is CASSYSGGTDTQYF.

This clone was observed many times. The DNA ends 3 residues before the CDR3 does, and the rest of the CDR3 is filled in from the germline J gene. V gene TRBV5-4 combines with J gene TRBJ1-1, with D maybe TRBD1 (6 bases). Germline-derived CDR1 and CDR2 are SGHNT and YYREEE (reference sequence). This CDR3 spans 15 amino acids. V lost 1 base, J lost 0 bases, and 10 bases lay in between. The CDR3 sequence is CASSLRDTMNTEAFF. The part of the CDR3 DNA that was read is TGTGCCAGCAGCTTGCGGGACACCATGAACACTGAA.

Many counts were recorded for this clone. The read ends 3 residues shy of where the CDR3 ends; the end is completed using the germline J gene. The chain has TRBV12-3 or TRBV12-4 and TRBJ2-4, with D perhaps TRBD1 (5 bases). This CDR3 has 13 amino acids. The V end lost 5 bases, the J end lost 5 bases, and 10 bases lay between the germline ends. CDR3 amino acids: CASSAGQENIQYF. The covered CDR3 bases are TGTGCCAGCAGTGCCGGACAAGAAAACATT.

This clone was seen repeatedly, ten times or more. Read sequence stops 3 residues before the CDR3 end, and the germline J gene provides the missing end. The chain couples TRBV29-1 to TRBJ2-1; 7 bases are a match to TRBD1. The germline V gene encodes CDR1 SQVTM and CDR2 ANQGSEA. The CDR3 runs to 13 residues. The junction had 9 bases not matched to a gene; V was cut back by 7 bases and J by 6 bases. The part of the CDR3 DNA that was read is TGCAGCGGACGTCAGGGGGTTCTCAATGAG. It is translated as CSGRQGVLNE. Given in full, the CDR3 is CSGRQGVLNEQFF.